The 2 T cell receptor beta chains listed next were all sequenced from one sample in a study of T cell responses to AZD1222 COVID-19 vaccine. Data came from immunoSEQ multiplex PCR; TCRdb stores just in-frame clones and leaves some out. The sample lists over 90,000 clones, approximately 88% occurring once. The starting material was peripheral blood, obtained 28 days after the second AZD1222 dose. All receptors derive from an adult who received the AZD1222 COVID-19 vaccine.

J is TRBJ2-7 and V is TRBV28; no clear D gene. The V gene lost 7 bases and the J gene lost 2 bases, with 12 bases spanning the gap. The CDR3 extends over 13 amino acids. The germline V gene has CDR1 MDHEN and CDR2 SYDVKM. The CDR3, as DNA: TGTGCCAGCAAAACTACTGGGACCTACGAGCAGTACTTC. It yields the protein CASKTTGTYEQYF.

The chain has TRBV3-1 (or the pseudogene TRBV3-2) and TRBJ2-1, with D maybe TRBD2 (6 bases). Germline values: CDR1 LGHDT, CDR2 YNNKEL (reference sequence). This CDR3 has 16 amino acids. Trimming removed 8 bases from V and 5 bases from J, with 22 bases in between. CDR3 sequence: CASRSLGGATNNEQFF. The CDR3 DNA reads as TGTGCCAGCCGTAGTTTGGGCGGGGCGACTAACAATGAGCAGTTCTTC.